Below are 15 T cell receptor beta chains sequenced from a single sample in a study of CD8 T cells in Susac syndrome. Random hexamers served to reverse transcribe roughly 0.5 to 1 ug RNA. TCRdb recomputed calls from the immunoSEQ multiplex PCR reads with MiXCR, one row per CDR3 protein. There are 230,000 or so distinct CDR3 sequences in the sample; around 96% occur only once, and 0.075% to 0.095% lies in the top ten. The sequenced sample was CD4+ T cells from PBMCs. These receptors were collected from a human donor with multiple sclerosis.

The rearrangement joins TRBV20-1 to TRBJ2-1, with 11 nucleotides matching TRBD2. The V and J ends lost 4 bases and 7 bases, in that order; junction bases with no gene match: 6. The CDR3 is 14 amino acids. Germline V CDR1 and CDR2: DFQATT, SNEGSKA (reference sequence). CDR3 DNA sequence: TGCAGTGCTAATAGACTAGCGGGGAAGAATGAGCAGTTCTTC. This translates into CSANRLAGKNEQFF.

The V and J genes are TRBV18 and TRBJ1-2; 9 bases agree with TRBD1. The ends lost 6 bases at V and 2 bases at J; junction bases unmatched: 10. The germline CDR1 and CDR2 sequences are KGHSH and LQKENI. The length of the CDR3 is 16 residues. DNA for the CDR3: TGTGCCAGCTCCCCAGTTCCGGGACAGGGCAACTATGGCTACACCTTC. Translating it yields CASSPVPGQGNYGYTF.

This chain joins TRBV30 and TRBJ1-2; 7 nucleotides line up with TRBD1. CDR1 GTSNPN and CDR2 SVGIG come from the germline V gene (reference sequence). The CDR3 is made up of 13 amino acids. V lost 6 bases to trimming and J lost 4 bases; unmatched junction nucleotides: 8. The CDR3 DNA follows: TGTGCCTGCAGAACAGGGGTCACCTATGGCTACACCTTC. Amino acid sequence: CACRTGVTYGYTF.

The gene calls are TRBV6-1 and TRBJ1-5, with a tentative D call TRBD1 (5 bases). Looked up from germline, CDR1 is MNHNS and CDR2 is SASEGT. With 7 bases removed from V and 4 bases from J, the gap between germline ends came to 11 bases. The CDR3 length is 13 residues. DNA of the CDR3: TGTGCCAGCACCCGGGGCGGAAATCAGCCCCAGCATTTT. The encoded protein is CASTRGGNQPQHF.

The V call is TRBV7-9, the J call TRBJ2-3, with 14 bases that match TRBD2. The germline V gene has CDR1 SEHNR and CDR2 FQNEAQ (reference sequence). The CDR3 consists of 17 residues. V gave up 5 bases and J gave up 2 bases; unmatched junction bases: 6. The DNA for the CDR3 is TGTGCCAGCAGCACAGGACTAGCGGGGGGTCTCACAGATACGCAGTATTTT. Its protein is CASSTGLAGGLTDTQYF. Variable domain in full (rest from reference TRBV7-9 and TRBJ2-3): DTGVSQNPRHKITKRGQNVTFRCDPISEHNRLYWYRQTLGQGPEFLTYFQNEAQLEKSRLLSDRFSAERPKGSFSTLEIQRTEQGDSAMYLCASSTGLAGGLTDTQYFGPGTRLTVL.

The V gene is TRBV28, the J gene TRBJ1-1; D gene ambiguous. This CDR3 spans 11 amino acids. Trimming stripped 7 bases from V and 1 base from J, with 4 bases between. The V gene's germline CDR1 is MDHEN and CDR2 SYDVKM. As DNA, the CDR3 is TGTGCCAGCATGTCGAACACTGAAGCTTTCTTT. Translating it yields CASMSNTEAFF.

The V and J genes are TRBV7-8 and TRBJ2-5; 8 bases match TRBD1. V lost 5 bases, J lost 5 bases, and 10 bases stayed unmatched. This CDR3 has 15 residues. Germline V CDR1 and CDR2: SGHVS, FQNEAQ. The CDR3 reads CASSHSGTGLETQYF. The CDR3 DNA is TGTGCCAGCAGCCACTCCGGGACAGGTCTCGAGACCCAGTACTTC.

The V call is TRBV5-6, the J call TRBJ1-2, with D unclear. Germline loops: CDR1 SGHDT, CDR2 YYEEEE. V was clipped by 0 bases and J by 6 bases, with 12 bases between them. This CDR3 is 14 amino acids long. CDR3 DNA sequence: TGTGCCAGCAGCTTGGCCATCGGCAGGAATGGCTACACCTTC. Its protein is CASSLAIGRNGYTF.

The chain is built from TRBV20-1 and TRBJ2-1, with a possible D match to TRBD2 (6 bases). Trimming took off 1 base at V and 2 bases at J, with 9 bases between the two ends. This CDR3 is 14 amino acids long. Germline CDR1 and CDR2: DFQATT and SNEGSKA (reference sequence). CDR3 nucleotides: TGCAGTGCTAGAGGGCCGGGGGCCTACAATGAGCAGTTCTTC. Its translation: CSARGPGAYNEQFF.

The rearrangement links TRBV20-1 to TRBJ2-7; weak D call: TRBD1 (6 bases). The V and J ends lost 3 bases and 2 bases respectively, with 14 bases between them. Germline lookup yields CDR1 DFQATT and CDR2 SNEGSKA (reference sequence). CDR3 length: 14 residues. CDR3 residues: CSARMGATPYEQYF. The CDR3 nucleotides are TGCAGTGCTAGGATGGGGGCAACCCCCTACGAGCAGTACTTC.

The chain is built from TRBV6-2 or TRBV6-3 and TRBJ1-5, with 9 bases aligning to TRBD1. The CDR3 extends over 15 amino acids. Germline CDR1 MNHEY, CDR2 SVGEGT. V gave up 2 bases and J gave up 7 bases; unmatched junction bases: 6. CDR3 sequence reads: CASSYGDRAGQPQHF. The CDR3 bases are TGTGCCAGCAGTTACGGGGACAGGGCCGGGCAGCCCCAGCATTTT.

The chain carries TRBV30 and TRBJ2-1; TRBD2 matches at 10 bases. Unmatched junction bases numbered 11, after V lost 2 bases and J lost 7 bases. This CDR3 comprises 16 residues. The germline gives CDR1 GTSNPN, CDR2 SVGIG (reference sequence). The DNA for the CDR3 is TGTGCCTGGAGTTTTGGCCCAGCGGGAGGGCCGAATGAGCAGTTCTTC. This sequence encodes CAWSFGPAGGPNEQFF.

The chain has TRBV6-5 and TRBJ2-1, with a possible D match to TRBD1 (5 bases). CDR3 size: 14 residues. With 0 bases removed from V and 4 bases from J, the gap between germline ends came to 7 bases. Germline V gene sequence: CDR1 MNHEY, CDR2 SVGAGI. As DNA, the CDR3 is TGTGCCAGCAGTTACTCGGGGCTTTACAATGAGCAGTTCTTC. Translating it yields CASSYSGLYNEQFF.

The chain is built from TRBV2 and TRBJ1-1; no definite D call. This CDR3 is built from 14 residues. CDR1 is SNHLY, CDR2 FYNNEI, per germline. V dropped 4 bases and J dropped 0 bases, with 9 bases sitting between them. CDR3 amino acids: CASSVELLNTEAFF. The CDR3 DNA reads TGTGCCAGCAGTGTCGAGCTCCTGAACACTGAAGCTTTCTTT.

The count of this clonotype is one. V usage is TRBV27 and J usage is TRBJ1-1; TRBD1 might be the D (5 bases). Between the trimmed V and J ends, which lost 10 bases and 4 bases, there was a span of 16 bases. The CDR3 extends over 13 amino acids. Germline CDR1 MNHEY, CDR2 SMNVEV (reference sequence). CDR3 sequence reads: CATTRSGGTEAFF. For the CDR3, the DNA is TGTGCCACCACGCGAAGTGGGGGCACTGAAGCTTTCTTT.